A single sample is the source of the 31 T cell receptor beta chains below, sequenced in a study of T-cell reconstitution after alpha-beta-depleted transplantation in children. The library targeted TCRbeta and was prepared with unique molecular identifiers. TCRdb used MiXCR to reprocess the PCR reads, holding one entry per CDR3 protein. Of almost 500,000 distinct CDR3 sequences listed, about 10% are singletons. Sequencing was performed on PBMCs, taken before TCRalphabeta/CD19-depleted stem cell transplant. Receptors were obtained from a child aged 2 to 10 with inherited bone marrow failure, due to receive a stem cell transplant.

The rearrangement joins TRBV6-5 to TRBJ1-2, with a possible D match to TRBD1 (6 bases). This CDR3 comprises 14 residues. Trimming took off 0 bases at V and 4 bases at J, with 9 bases between the two ends. Germline V CDR1 and CDR2: MNHEY, SVGAGI. The CDR3 is CASSYSWTVYGYTF. DNA for the CDR3: TGTGCCAGCAGTTACTCGTGGACAGTCTATGGCTACACCTTC.

This clonotype occurred many times. The chain joins TRBV6-1 to TRBJ2-1, with TRBD2 matching 9 bases. This CDR3 spans 14 amino acids. V shed 8 bases, J shed 7 bases, and the junction held 9 bases outside the gene matches. Germline V lookup: CDR1 MNHNS, CDR2 SASEGT. The CDR3 loop reads CASRAASGINEQFF. CDR3 DNA sequence: TGTGCCAGCCGGGCGGCTAGCGGGATAAATGAGCAGTTCTTC.

A few counts support this clonotype. The chain combines TRBV20-1 with TRBJ2-7; D is unclear. CDR3 size: 14 residues. V was clipped by 0 bases and J by 5 bases, with 14 bases between them. The germline gives CDR1 DFQATT, CDR2 SNEGSKA (reference sequence). The CDR3 DNA reads TGCAGTGCTAGAGACCGGGTCTCCGAGGACGAGCAGTACTTC. As protein: CSARDRVSEDEQYF.

This clonotype was detected ten times or more. This CDR3 is CASSRAPASNEQFF. The CDR3 nucleotides read TGTGCCAGCAGCCGAGCTCCCGCTTCCAATGAGCAGTTCTTC. The rearrangement joins TRBV28 to TRBJ2-1; D uncertain. The V end was cut by 6 bases, the J end by 6 bases, with 15 bases between. This CDR3 is 14 amino acids long. CDR1 and CDR2 from the germline V gene are MDHEN and SYDVKM.

This chain links TRBV20-1 with TRBJ2-1; D possibly corresponds to TRBD2 (6 bases). V was clipped by 1 base and J by 4 bases, with 14 bases between them. The CDR3 has 15 residues. Germline V gene sequence: CDR1 DFQATT, CDR2 SNEGSKA (reference sequence). CDR3 coding DNA: TGCAGTGCTAGAGTCCGGAGGGACCCTTACAATGAGCAGTTCTTC. Translation: CSARVRRDPYNEQFF.

The table lists this clonotype with many counts. The chain employs TRBV4-1 and TRBJ2-1, with 10 bases fitting TRBD1. Germline V gene data show CDR1 as MGHRA and CDR2 as YSYEKL. The CDR3 is 21 residues long. The ends lost 1 base at V and 0 bases at J; junction bases unmatched: 15. The CDR3 region is CASSQAFPGQGPSSSYNEQFF. Written as DNA, the CDR3 is TGCGCCAGCAGCCAAGCCTTTCCGGGACAGGGGCCTTCGAGCTCCTACAATGAGCAGTTCTTC.

This clonotype was observed many times. The V call is TRBV28, the J call TRBJ1-1; D possibly corresponds to TRBD1 (6 bases). Trimming cost V 6 bases and J 4 bases, with 18 bases left between them. The CDR3 runs 15 residues. The germline gives CDR1 MDHEN, CDR2 SYDVKM. CDR3 amino acids: CASSSPRGSVTEAFF. The CDR3 region has the DNA TGTGCCAGCAGCTCCCCCAGGGGTTCGGTCACTGAAGCTTTCTTT.

This clonotype was counted ten times or more. J is TRBJ1-1 and V is TRBV19; D is perhaps TRBD1 (5 bases). Per the germline V gene, CDR1 is LNHDA and CDR2 is SQIVND (reference sequence). Between the trimmed V and J ends, which lost 3 bases and 2 bases, there was a span of 10 bases. The CDR3 totals 14 residues. The CDR3 coding sequence is TGTGCCAGTAGTATTCGCAGGGAAAACACTGAAGCTTTCTTT. Amino acid sequence: CASSIRRENTEAFF.

This chain connects TRBV6-1 to TRBJ2-7, with 14 nucleotides matching TRBD2. After removal of 7 bases from V and 2 bases from J, the junction contained 7 bases not matched to a gene. The CDR3 has 16 residues. Germline CDR1 MNHNS, CDR2 SASEGT. DNA for the CDR3: TGTGCCAGCATCGGGACTAGCGGGAGTAGCCCCTACGAGCAGTACTTC. It specifies CASIGTSGSSPYEQYF.

This clonotype was detected only a few times. The V and J genes are TRBV29-1 and TRBJ2-1, with 12 bases lining up with TRBD2. V lost 3 bases to trimming and J lost 4 bases; unmatched junction nucleotides: 10. Per germline, CDR1 SQVTM and CDR2 ANQGSEA. This CDR3 contains 17 residues. For the CDR3, the DNA is TGCAGCGTTGAGGGGGGAGGACTAGCGGGAACTTACAATGAGCAGTTCTTC. Amino acid sequence: CSVEGGGLAGTYNEQFF.

This clonotype has at least ten counts. The genes are TRBV27 and TRBJ2-7; maybe TRBD1 (5 bases). CDR3 length: 11 amino acids. Germline V lookup: CDR1 MNHEY, CDR2 SMNVEV (reference sequence). The CDR3 bases are TGTGCGGTCAGGGCAGGGCACGAGCAGTACTTC. This translates into CAVRAGHEQYF.

This chain links TRBV7-9 with TRBJ1-2; weak D call: TRBD1 (5 bases). V was pared by 3 bases and J by 8 bases, with 13 bases between. From germline, CDR1 is SEHNR and CDR2 FQNEAQ (reference sequence). CDR3 length equals 13 residues. The CDR3 here is CASSLGDPGGYTF. The DNA for the CDR3 is TGTGCCAGCAGCTTGGGGGACCCCGGGGGCTACACCTTC.

This clonotype was counted many times. The rearrangement joins TRBV21-1 to TRBJ2-7; no check of the table's D call, TRBD2, against the DNA was made. TRBV21-1 is a listed pseudogene. This CDR3 is 19 amino acids long. CDR3 sequence reads: CASTKGRCALSGRSYEQYF. In nucleotides, the CDR3 is TGTGCCAGCACGAAGGGGAGGTGTGCTCTAAGCGGGAGATCTTACGAGCAGTACTTC.

This clonotype showed up many times. The chain combines TRBV11-2 with TRBJ2-4, with D possibly matching TRBD2 (6 bases). The CDR3 totals 18 residues. The V and J ends lost 1 base and 0 bases respectively, with 16 bases between them. Per the germline V gene, CDR1 is SGHAT and CDR2 is FQNNGV. This CDR3 is CASSLGGPAGIAKNIQYF. CDR3 nucleotide sequence: TGTGCCAGCAGCTTAGGTGGTCCGGCGGGAATAGCCAAAAACATTCAGTACTTC.

This clonotype was found many times. The genes are TRBV5-5 and TRBJ2-2; the D gene could be TRBD1 or TRBD2 (5 bases each). Germline values: CDR1 SGHKS, CDR2 YYEKEE (reference sequence). The CDR3 is 18 residues long. Trimming cost V 0 bases and J 1 base, with 16 bases left between them. DNA of the CDR3: TGTGCCAGCAGCTTGGGCGTACGGGGCGGTAGGAACACCGGGGAGCTGTTTTTT. It is translated as CASSLGVRGGRNTGELFF.

Many counts were recorded for this clonotype. The V gene is TRBV5-4, the J gene TRBJ2-5, with D hard to call. The CDR3 consists of 13 residues. The V end lost 6 bases, the J end lost 2 bases, and 11 bases lay between the germline ends. CDR1 is SGHNT, CDR2 YYREEE, per germline (reference sequence). The CDR3 spells CASTAPGQETQYF. For the CDR3, the DNA is TGTGCCAGCACCGCGCCCGGACAAGAGACCCAGTACTTC.

There are many counts of this clonotype. The CDR3 sequence: CASSLGLAADTQYF. The CDR3 DNA is TGTGCCAGCAGCCTAGGACTAGCGGCAGATACGCAGTATTTT. The chain links TRBV7-2 to TRBJ2-3, with 10 bases aligning to TRBD2. The CDR3 contains 14 residues. Per germline, CDR1 SGHTA and CDR2 FQGNSA. V shed 5 bases, J shed 4 bases, and the junction held 3 bases outside the gene matches.

This clonotype was found many times. The rearrangement joins TRBV4-3 to TRBJ2-2, with D possibly being TRBD1 (5 bases). V lost 1 base to trimming and J lost 5 bases, with 8 bases between them. The CDR3 extends over 14 amino acids. CDR1 and CDR2 (germline): LGHNA, YSLEER. The chain's CDR3 is CASSQVDRTGELFF. CDR3 in DNA: TGCGCCAGCAGCCAAGTTGACAGAACCGGGGAGCTGTTTTTT.

This clonotype has at least ten counts. The CDR3 here is CASSQETTWEGHNEQFF. In DNA form, the CDR3 reads TGCGCCAGCAGCCAAGAAACTACGTGGGAGGGCCATAATGAGCAGTTCTTC. The V call is TRBV4-3, the J call TRBJ2-1; TRBD2 matches at 7 bases. The CDR3 sequence is 17 residues long. V lost 0 bases, J lost 7 bases, and 12 bases stayed unmatched. Looked up from germline, CDR1 is LGHNA and CDR2 is YSLEER.

This sequence joins TRBV21-1 and TRBJ2-5; TRBD1 was called by the table and not checked on the DNA. TRBV21-1 is reported as a pseudogene. This CDR3 comprises 19 residues. Here the CDR3 reads CASKKGRDRKGVWQETQYF. Written as DNA, the CDR3 is TGTGCCAGCAAAAAAGGGCGGGACAGAAAAGGTGTTTGGCAAGAGACCCAGTACTTC.

At least ten counts were recorded for this clonotype. The chain employs TRBV20-1 and TRBJ2-1; D unresolved. CDR3 length: 14 residues. CDR1 DFQATT and CDR2 SNEGSKA come from the germline V gene (reference sequence). V was shortened by 0 bases and J by 0 bases, with 6 bases between the two germline ends. In nucleotides, the CDR3 is TGCAGTGCTAGAGACTTGAGCTCCTACAATGAGCAGTTCTTC. It translates to CSARDLSSYNEQFF.

This clonotype has at least ten counts. This sequence joins TRBV5-1 and TRBJ2-1; perhaps TRBD2 as D (6 bases). The CDR3 totals 16 residues. Trimming pared 4 bases from V and 3 bases from J, leaving 17 bases between. The V gene's germline CDR1 is SGHRS and CDR2 YFSETQ. The CDR3 nucleotides read TGCGCCAGCAGCCCGACCGGGCGGAGGGACTACAATGAGCAGTTCTTC. The encoded protein is CASSPTGRRDYNEQFF.

The sample holds many counts of this clonotype. The chain has TRBV5-1 and TRBJ2-1; 10 positions match TRBD2. Germline lookup yields CDR1 SGHRS and CDR2 YFSETQ. V dropped 0 bases and J dropped 5; count of bases not matched to a gene: 2. The CDR3 loop spans 15 amino acids. CDR3 in DNA: TGCGCCAGCAGCTTGGTCCTAGCGGGAGACAATGAGCAGTTCTTC. It is translated as CASSLVLAGDNEQFF.

This clonotype was seen many times. The V call is TRBV2, the J call TRBJ2-3, with 8 positions matching TRBD2. V was clipped by 5 bases and J by 1 base; unmatched bases: 8. This CDR3 comprises 16 residues. Germline V gene data show CDR1 as SNHLY and CDR2 as FYNNEI. The CDR3 sequence: CASSPGLVAGTDTQYF. The CDR3 DNA reads TGTGCCAGCAGTCCGGGACTAGTTGCCGGCACAGATACGCAGTATTTT.

This clonotype appeared many times. The genes are TRBV7-2 and TRBJ1-1; D possibly corresponds to TRBD1 (5 bases). In germline, CDR1 is SGHTA, CDR2 FQGNSA. Trimming cost V 5 bases and J 5 bases, with 15 bases left between them. The CDR3 extends over 14 amino acids. The CDR3 bases are TGTGCCAGCAGCGTAGACCTGGGGGGGACTGAAGCTTTCTTT. Amino acid sequence: CASSVDLGGTEAFF.

This clonotype showed up many times. The rearrangement joins TRBV15 to TRBJ2-5, with D unresolved. The length of the CDR3 is 13 residues. The germline CDR1 and CDR2 sequences are LNHNV and YYDKDF (reference sequence). V was cut by 1 base and J by 5 bases, with 8 bases left in between. CDR3 in amino acids: CATSRANAETQYF. DNA for the CDR3: TGTGCCACCAGCAGAGCCAACGCCGAGACCCAGTACTTC.

Concerning this clonotype itself: This may arise from a read error, as a much more abundant clone is one base away. The conserved phenylalanine or tryptophan normally closing the CDR3 is absent here, so this likely arose from a read error. The rearrangement links TRBV24-1 to TRBJ2-2; the match to TRBD1 covers 7 bases. CDR3 length equals 13 residues. Germline V lookup: CDR1 KGHDR, CDR2 SFDVKD. The trim removed 9 bases at V and 4 bases at J, leaving 4 bases unmatched. CDR3 sequence: CATATGSTGELFV. DNA of the CDR3: TGTGCCACCGCGACAGGGAGCACCGGGGAGCTGTTTGTT.

This clonotype was recorded many times. The chain carries TRBV29-1 and TRBJ1-1, with a possible D match to TRBD1 (6 bases). Looked up from germline, CDR1 is SQVTM and CDR2 is ANQGSEA. V dropped 3 bases and J dropped 1 base, with 12 bases sitting between them. CDR3 length: 14 residues. The chain's CDR3 is CSVESGASNTEAFF. The CDR3 DNA is TGCAGCGTTGAGTCGGGGGCGTCGAACACTGAAGCTTTCTTT. Full variable domain (missing parts from reference TRBV29-1 and TRBJ1-1): SAVISQKPSRDICQRGTSLTIQCQVDSQVTMMFWYRQQPGQSLTLIATANQGSEATYESGFVIDKFPISRPNLTFSTLTVSNMSPEDSSIYLCSVESGASNTEAFFGQGTRLTVV.

This clonotype was observed many times. The rearrangement links TRBV12-3 or TRBV12-4 to TRBJ2-5, with a possible D match to TRBD1 (5 bases). This CDR3 has 13 residues. With 3 bases removed from V and 5 bases from J, the gap between germline ends came to 10 bases. The CDR3 loop reads CASSFQGTETQYF. CDR3 sequence (DNA): TGTGCCAGCAGTTTTCAGGGCACGGAGACCCAGTACTTC.

At least ten counts were recorded for this clonotype. This sequence joins TRBV7-6 and TRBJ1-1; maybe TRBD1 (5 bases). This CDR3 has 14 amino acids. The ends were cut back, 2 bases at V and 5 bases at J, with 12 bases in the middle. Germline CDR1 SGHVS, CDR2 FNYEAQ. The CDR3 nucleotides read TGTGCCAGCAGCTTACAGGGCGGGGGGACTGAAGCTTTCTTT. Encoded protein: CASSLQGGGTEAFF. Drawing the rest from reference TRBV7-6 and TRBJ1-1, the complete variable domain is GAGVSQSPRYKVTKRGQDVALRCDPISGHVSLYWYRQALGQGPEFLTYFNYEAQQDKSGLPNDRFSAERPEGSISTLTIQRTEQRDSAMYRCASSLQGGGTEAFFGQGTRLTVV.

The gene calls are TRBV30 and TRBJ2-7; 7 nucleotides match TRBD2. The CDR3 runs to 13 residues. Germline trimming cut 3 bases from V and 7 bases from J; bases unmatched to any gene: 9. Germline CDR1 is GTSNPN and CDR2 is SVGIG (reference sequence). The CDR3 DNA reads TGTGCCTGGAGGGGTGGCGGGAGATGGGAGCAGTACTTC. This gives the protein CAWRGGGRWEQYF.